This T cell receptor (beta chain) was retrieved from a study of blood T cell repertoires in COVID-19. Whole-study context: COVID-19 samples, acute and convalescent, were from the United States, Italy and Spain. T cells, B-cell-depleted T cells, or PBMCs supplied cDNA or gDNA.

Donors were grouped by their self-reported clinical history. In the authors' methods: Using reference gene primer amplification, nucleated cell counts were estimated. Measured with immunoSEQ multiplex PCR; TCRdb has only the in-frame clones, and not every one. V, J and clone size were drawn from that table, and D and trimming were deduced from the DNA. The table records approximately 250,000 clones, about 90% of them present only once. The CDR3 is 16 residues long. J was trimmed by 5 bases and V by 1 base; bases with no gene match: 8. CDR1 is LGHDT and CDR2 is YNNKEL in the germline V gene (reference sequence).

The chain carries TRBV3-1 (or the pseudogene TRBV3-2) and TRBJ2-3, with 8 bases that match TRBD2. Sequenced: PBMCs or T cells enriched from blood (not recorded which). This TCR was recovered from a woman aged 30 to 39 with acute COVID-19. CDR3 in DNA: TGTGCCAGCAGCCAAGGCGGCCTAGCGGGTGAAGATACGCAGTATTTT. Translating gives CASSQGGLAGEDTQYF.